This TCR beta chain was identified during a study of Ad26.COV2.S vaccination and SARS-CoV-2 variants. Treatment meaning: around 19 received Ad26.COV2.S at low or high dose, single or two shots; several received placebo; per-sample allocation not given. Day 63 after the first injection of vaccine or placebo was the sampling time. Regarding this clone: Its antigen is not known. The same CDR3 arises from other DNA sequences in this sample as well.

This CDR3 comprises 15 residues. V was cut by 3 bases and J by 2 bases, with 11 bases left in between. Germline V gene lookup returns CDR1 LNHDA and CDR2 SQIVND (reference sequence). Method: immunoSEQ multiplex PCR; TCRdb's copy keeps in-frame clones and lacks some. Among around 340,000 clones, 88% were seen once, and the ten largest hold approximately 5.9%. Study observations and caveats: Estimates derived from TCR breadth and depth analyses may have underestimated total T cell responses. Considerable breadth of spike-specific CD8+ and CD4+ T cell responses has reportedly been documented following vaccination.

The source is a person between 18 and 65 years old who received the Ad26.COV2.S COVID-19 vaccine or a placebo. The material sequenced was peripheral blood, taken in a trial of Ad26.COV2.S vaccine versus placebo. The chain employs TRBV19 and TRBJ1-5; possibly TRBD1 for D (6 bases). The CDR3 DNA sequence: TGTGCCAGTAGTATTGGGGGGCGCGGCAATCAGCCCCAGCATTTT. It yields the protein CASSIGGRGNQPQHF.